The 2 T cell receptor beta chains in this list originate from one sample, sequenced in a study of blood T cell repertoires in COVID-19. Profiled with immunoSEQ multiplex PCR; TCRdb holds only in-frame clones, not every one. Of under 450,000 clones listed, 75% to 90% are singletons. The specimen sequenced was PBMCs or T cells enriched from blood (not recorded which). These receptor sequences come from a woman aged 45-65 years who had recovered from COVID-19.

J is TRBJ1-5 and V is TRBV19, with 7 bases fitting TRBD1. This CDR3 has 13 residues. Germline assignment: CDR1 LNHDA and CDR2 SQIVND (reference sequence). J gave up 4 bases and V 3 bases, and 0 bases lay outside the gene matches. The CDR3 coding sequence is TGTGCCAGTAGTATGGACAGGAATCAGCCCCAGCATTTT. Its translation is CASSMDRNQPQHF. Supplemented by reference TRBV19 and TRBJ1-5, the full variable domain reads DGGITQSPKYLFRKEGQNVTLSCEQNLNHDAMYWYRQDPGQGLRLIYYSQIVNDFQKGDIAEGYSVSREKKESFPLTVTSAQKNPTAFYLCASSMDRNQPQHFGDGTRLSIL.

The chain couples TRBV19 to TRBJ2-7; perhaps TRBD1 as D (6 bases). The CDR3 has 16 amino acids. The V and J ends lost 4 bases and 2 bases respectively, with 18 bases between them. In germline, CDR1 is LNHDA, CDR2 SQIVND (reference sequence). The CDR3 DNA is TGTGCCAGTAGTACCCTCCAGACAGGCCGAACCTACGAGCAGTACTTC. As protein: CASSTLQTGRTYEQYF.